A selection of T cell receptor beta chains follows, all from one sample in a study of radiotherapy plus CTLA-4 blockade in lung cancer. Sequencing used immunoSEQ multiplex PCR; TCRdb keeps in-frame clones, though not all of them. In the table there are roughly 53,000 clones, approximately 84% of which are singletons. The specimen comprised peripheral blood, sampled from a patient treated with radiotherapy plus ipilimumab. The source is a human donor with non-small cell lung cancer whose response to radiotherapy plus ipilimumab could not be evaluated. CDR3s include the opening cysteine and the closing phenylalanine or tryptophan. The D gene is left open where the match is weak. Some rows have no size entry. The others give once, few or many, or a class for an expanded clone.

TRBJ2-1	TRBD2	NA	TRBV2	TGTGCCAGCAGTGGGGGGACTAGCGCGAATGAGCAGTTCTTC	CASSGGTSANEQFF
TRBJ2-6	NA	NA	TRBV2	TGTGCCAGCCGTCTAGGGGCCAACGTCCTGACTTTC	CASRLGANVLTF
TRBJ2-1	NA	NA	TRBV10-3	TGTGCCATCAGCCACACAGGCAATGAGCAGTTCTTC	CAISHTGNEQFF
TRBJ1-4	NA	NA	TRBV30	TGTGCCTGGAGTTGGGGGGGCAATGAAAAACTGTTTTTT	CAWSWGGNEKLFF
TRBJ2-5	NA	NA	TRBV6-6	TGTGCCAGCAGGCTCCAGATCCAAGAGACCCAGTACTTC	CASRLQIQETQYF
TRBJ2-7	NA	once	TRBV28	TGTGCCAGCAGTTTACCGATCAGGGAGCAGTACTTC	CASSLPIREQYF
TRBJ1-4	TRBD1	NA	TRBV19	TGTGCCAGTAGTGGAGACAGGGATATCAATGAAAAACTGTTTTTT	CASSGDRDINEKLFF
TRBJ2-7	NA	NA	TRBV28	TGTGCCAGCAGTCTCAGCCCTGGAGTCCCCGAGCAGTACTTC	CASSLSPGVPEQYF
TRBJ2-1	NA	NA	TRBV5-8	TGTGCCAGCAGCTTGTACTGGACAGAGCAGTTCTTC	CASSLYWTEQFF
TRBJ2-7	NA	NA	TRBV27	TGTGCCAGCAGTTCATGGCGGCTATTGAATGGCGAGCAGTACTTC	CASSSWRLLNGEQYF
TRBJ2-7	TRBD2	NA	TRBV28	TGTGCCAGCAGTCCAAGGATACTAGCGGGAGAGCGGATGCAGTACTTC	CASSPRILAGERMQYF
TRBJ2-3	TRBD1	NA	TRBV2	TGTGCCAGCAGCGAGACAGGGGATCGCACAGATACGCAGTATTTT	CASSETGDRTDTQYF
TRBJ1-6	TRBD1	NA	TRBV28	TGTGCCAGCAGTTTAGCGGGACAGGGGAATTCACCCCTCCACTTT	CASSLAGQGNSPLHF
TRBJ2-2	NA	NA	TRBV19	TGTGCCAGTAGTATAGGGTCAGGGGCGAACACCGGGGAGCTGTTTTTT	CASSIGSGANTGELFF
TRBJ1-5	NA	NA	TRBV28	TGTGCCAGCAGATACAGGGTCTGGCGGAGCAATCAGCCCCAGCATTTT	CASRYRVWRSNQPQHF
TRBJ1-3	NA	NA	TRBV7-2	TGTGCCAGCAGCTTTACAGAGGGTTTTCGAGTAGGGAACACCATATATTTT	CASSFTEGFRVGNTIYF
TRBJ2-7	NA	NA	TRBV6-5	TGTGCCAGCAGTTACGAGCGGAGAGACTACGAGCAGTACTTC	CASSYERRDYEQYF
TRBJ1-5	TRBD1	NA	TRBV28	TGTGCCAGCAGCTATGACAGGGTAGGGGATCAGCCCCAGCATTTT	CASSYDRVGDQPQHF
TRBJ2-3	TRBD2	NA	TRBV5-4	TGTGCCAGCAGCTTTGCGGGAGCGGGGTGGGGTACGCAGTATTTT	CASSFAGAGWGTQYF
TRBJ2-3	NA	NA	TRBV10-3	TGTGCCATCAGCACAAGAACAGATACGCAGTATTTT	CAISTRTDTQYF
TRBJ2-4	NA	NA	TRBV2	TGTGCCAGCAGCCGCCTAGGAGACAGCCAAAACATTCAGTACTTC	CASSRLGDSQNIQYF
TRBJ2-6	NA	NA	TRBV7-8	TGTGCCAGCAGCTTAGGTCGAAGGGGCAGTAGCTCTGGGGCCAACGTCCTGACTTTC	CASSLGRRGSSSGANVLTF
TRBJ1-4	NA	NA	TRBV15	TGTGCCACCAGCAGAGGAGGTCTCGCAACTAATGAAAAACTGTTTTTT	CATSRGGLATNEKLFF
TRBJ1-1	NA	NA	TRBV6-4	TGTGCCAGCAGGGGGCCGGATGAAGCTTTCTTT	CASRGPDEAFF
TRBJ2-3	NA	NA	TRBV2	TGTGCCAGCCGAACTTATGGAGCAGATACGCAGTATTTT	CASRTYGADTQYF
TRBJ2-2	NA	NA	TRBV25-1	TGTGCCAGCAGTTGGAGGGACCCCGGGGAGCTGTTTTTT	CASSWRDPGELFF
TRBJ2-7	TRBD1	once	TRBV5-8	TGTGCCAGCAGCCCCCCGAAAGGACAGGGGGCAAGGTACGAGCAGTACTTC	CASSPPKGQGARYEQYF
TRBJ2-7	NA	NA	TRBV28	TGTGCCAGCAGTTTAGTAACAGCTCCCTACGAGCAGTACTTC	CASSLVTAPYEQYF
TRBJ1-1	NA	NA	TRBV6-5	TGTGCCAGCACCCCGGGGGTTTTCAAGACTGAAGCTTTCTTT	CASTPGVFKTEAFF
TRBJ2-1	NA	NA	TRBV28	TGTGCCAGCAGTTTACTGGGAGAGGCCTACAATGAGCAGTTCTTC	CASSLLGEAYNEQFF
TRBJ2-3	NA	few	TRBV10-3	TGTGCCATCTCGCGGGATTACTCAGATACGCAGTATTTT	CAISRDYSDTQYF
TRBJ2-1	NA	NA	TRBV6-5	TGTGCCAGCAGTTACGGAGGGATAAATGAGCAGTTCTTC	CASSYGGINEQFF
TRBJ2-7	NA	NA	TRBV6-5	TGTGCCATTTCCGACGGAGCCTACGAGCAGTACTTC	CAISDGAYEQYF
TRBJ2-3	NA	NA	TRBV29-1	TGCAGCATGACGGGAGCAGATACGCAGTATTTT	CSMTGADTQYF
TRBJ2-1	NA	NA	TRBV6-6	TGTGCCAGCAGTTACTCGCAGGACTATGAGCAGTTCTTC	CASSYSQDYEQFF
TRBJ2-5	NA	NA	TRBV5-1	TGCGCCAGCAGCGCGGCGGCAGCCCCCCAAGAGACCCAGTACTTC	CASSAAAAPQETQYF
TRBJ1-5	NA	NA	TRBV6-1	TGTGCCAGCAGTGAAGGAGGGCCCCCTAATCAGCCCCAGCATTTT	CASSEGGPPNQPQHF
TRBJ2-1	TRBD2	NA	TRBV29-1	TGCAGCCTCACCCAGCGGACTAGCGGGAGGGAGAGTGAGCAGTTCTTC	CSLTQRTSGRESEQFF
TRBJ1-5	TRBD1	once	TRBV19	TGTGCCAGTAGTAAGACAGGGCCGGGGCAGCCCCAGCATTTT	CASSKTGPGQPQHF
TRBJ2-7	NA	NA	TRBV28	TGTGCCAGCAGTTCCAGATTTACCTACGAGCAGTACTTC	CASSSRFTYEQYF
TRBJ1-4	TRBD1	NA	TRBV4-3	TGCGCCAGCAGCCAACAGGGGACAGGGTCTAATGAAAAACTGTTTTTT	CASSQQGTGSNEKLFF